This is a list of T cell receptor beta chains from one sample in a study of T-cell reconstitution after alpha-beta-depleted transplantation in children. MiXCR, run by TCRdb on the PCR reads, gives a single entry per CDR3 protein. Seen here are approximately 420,000 distinct CDR3 sequences, roughly 11% observed once, and the top ten hold roughly 5.5%. This specimen consisted of PBMCs from the stem cell graft donor, obtained from the stem cell graft. These receptors all stem from a human donor who donated a stem cell graft to a child with acute myeloid leukemia. The CDR3 runs from the conserved cysteine through the conserved F or W. A D gene is named only where the DNA matches it firmly. Clone size appears in some rows only: once, few, many, or a class for an expanded clone.

j_gene: TRBJ2-3
abundance: -
v_gene: TRBV7-6
d_gene: -
CDR3nt: TGTGCCAGCAGCTCCAACCTGCGCACAGATACGCAGTATTTT
CDR3aa: CASSSNLRTDTQYF

j_gene: TRBJ2-2
abundance: -
v_gene: TRBV5-4
d_gene: TRBD1
CDR3nt: TGTGCCAGCAGCACGAGGACAGGGGGCGTTGCAGCCGGGGAGCTGTTTTTT
CDR3aa: CASSTRTGGVAAGELFF

j_gene: TRBJ2-2
abundance: few
v_gene: TRBV3-1
d_gene: -
CDR3nt: TGTGCCAGCAGCCAAGCCCCTCTGGGGACCGGGGAGCTGTTTTTT
CDR3aa: CASSQAPLGTGELFF

j_gene: TRBJ2-5
abundance: few
v_gene: TRBV20-1
d_gene: TRBD1
CDR3nt: TGCAGTGCTAGGGGGGGACAGGGGCATCAAGAGACCCAGTACTTC
CDR3aa: CSARGGQGHQETQYF

j_gene: TRBJ1-2
abundance: -
v_gene: TRBV27
d_gene: -
CDR3nt: TGTGCCAGCAGTTTAGGGATGGGATCGGGGGGCTACACCTTC
CDR3aa: CASSLGMGSGGYTF

j_gene: TRBJ2-1
abundance: -
v_gene: TRBV7-2
d_gene: -
CDR3nt: TGTGCCAGCAGCTTAGCCCCAGAACGTCAGTTCTTC
CDR3aa: CASSLAPERQFF

j_gene: TRBJ1-1
abundance: many
v_gene: TRBV5-1
d_gene: -
CDR3nt: TGCGCCAGCAGCTTGAGAGTGGGGAACACTGAAGCTTTCTTT
CDR3aa: CASSLRVGNTEAFF

j_gene: TRBJ1-2
abundance: -
v_gene: TRBV6-5
d_gene: TRBD1
CDR3nt: TGTGCCAGCAGTTACTCCGAGACAGGGGGCTATGGCTACACCTTC
CDR3aa: CASSYSETGGYGYTF

j_gene: TRBJ2-3
abundance: few
v_gene: TRBV20-1
d_gene: -
CDR3nt: TGCAGTGCTGGCCGGGACTCCCGATCCAGCACAGATACGCAGTATTTT
CDR3aa: CSAGRDSRSSTDTQYF

j_gene: TRBJ2-3
abundance: few
v_gene: TRBV5-1
d_gene: -
CDR3nt: TGCGCCAGCAGCGAAGCCCCAGGGCACCCCACAGATACGCAGTATTTT
CDR3aa: CASSEAPGHPTDTQYF